This T cell receptor (beta chain) was obtained from a study of T cells after somatic rescue of genetic block. Clones were sequenced by immunoSEQ multiplex PCR, and TCRdb holds only the in-frame ones, with some missing. Of about 14,000 clones listed, about 65% were seen once; the top ten hold under 25%. Looked up from germline, CDR1 is MNHEY and CDR2 is SVGAGI. V trimming: 5 bases; J trimming: 1 base; junction bases outside the gene matches: 7. The CDR3 runs 15 residues. The chain links TRBV6-5 to TRBJ2-5, with TRBD2 identical over 7 bases. The sample consisted of peripheral blood mononuclear cells (PBMCs). This sequence was found in a boy between 5 and 17 years old. This CDR3 is CASSPLWTSQETQYF. CDR3 nucleotides: TGTGCCAGCAGTCCTTTATGGACTAGCCAAGAGACCCAGTACTTC.